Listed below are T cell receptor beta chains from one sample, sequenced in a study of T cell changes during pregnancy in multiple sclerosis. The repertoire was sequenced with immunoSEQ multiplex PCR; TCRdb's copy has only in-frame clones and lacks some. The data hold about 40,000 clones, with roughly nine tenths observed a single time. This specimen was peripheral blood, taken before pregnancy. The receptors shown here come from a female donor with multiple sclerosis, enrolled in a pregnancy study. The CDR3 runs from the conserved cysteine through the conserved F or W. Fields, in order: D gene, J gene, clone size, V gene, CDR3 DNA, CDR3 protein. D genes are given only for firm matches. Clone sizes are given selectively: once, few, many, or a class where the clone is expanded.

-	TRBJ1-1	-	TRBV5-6	TGTGCCAGCAGCCGAGGGTTAGGCGCTGAAGCTTTCTTT	CASSRGLGAEAFF
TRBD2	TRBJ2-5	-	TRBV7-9	TGTGCCAGCAGCTTAGCACCGGGACTAGCGAAAGAGACCCAGTACTTC	CASSLAPGLAKETQYF
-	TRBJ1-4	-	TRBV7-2	TGTGCCAGCAGCAGAAGGCCAGCGCAAACTGAAAAACTGTTTTTT	CASSRRPAQTEKLFF
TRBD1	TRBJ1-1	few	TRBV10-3	TGTGCCATCAGTGAGGACAGGGGATACACTGAAGCTTTCTTT	CAISEDRGYTEAFF
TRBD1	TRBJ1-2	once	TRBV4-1	TGCGCCAGCAGCCAAGAGGGACAGGGTTACGGAGGCTACACCTTC	CASSQEGQGYGGYTF
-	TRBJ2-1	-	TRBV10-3	TGTGCCATCAGTGAGCGCTACAATGAGCAGTTCTTC	CAISERYNEQFF
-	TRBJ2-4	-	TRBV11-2	TGTGCCAGCAGCTTAGGCGGAGGGACAGCCAAAAACATTCAGTACTTC	CASSLGGGTAKNIQYF
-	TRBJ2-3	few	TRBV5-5	TGTGCCAGCAGCTTGGGGCAGGGCATCACAGATACGCAGTATTTT	CASSLGQGITDTQYF
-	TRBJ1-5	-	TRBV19	TGTGCAGCCAAAGGGGGAACGGGCCAGCCCCAGCATTTT	CAAKGGTGQPQHF
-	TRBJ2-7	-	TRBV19	TGTGCCAGTAGTAGAACGGGGGACTACGAGCAGTACTTC	CASSRTGDYEQYF
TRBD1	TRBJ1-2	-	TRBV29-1	TGCAGCGTTAAACAGGGGGGGGACTATGGCTACACCTTC	CSVKQGGDYGYTF
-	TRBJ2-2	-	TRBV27	TGTGCCAGCACCGGGGGATGGCGCTTGGGCACCGGGGAGCTGTTTTTT	CASTGGWRLGTGELFF
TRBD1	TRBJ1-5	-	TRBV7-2	TGTGCCAGCAGCCAGTCCGGGACAGAAGGTCAGCCCCAGCATTTT	CASSQSGTEGQPQHF
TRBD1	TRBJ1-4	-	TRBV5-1	TGCGCCAGCAGCCCGACAGGGGCGAATGAAAAACTGTTTTTT	CASSPTGANEKLFF
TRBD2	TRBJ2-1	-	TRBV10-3	TGTGCCGTCCTAGCGGGAGATGTTGGTGAGCAGTTCTTC	CAVLAGDVGEQFF
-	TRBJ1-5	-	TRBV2	TGTGCCAGCAGGGCAGAGGGGAGGGGATATAGCAATCAGCCCCAGCATTTT	CASRAEGRGYSNQPQHF
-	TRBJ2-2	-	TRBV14	TGTGCCAGCAGCCAAGACCTACCGGGAGCCGGGGAGCTGTTTTTT	CASSQDLPGAGELFF
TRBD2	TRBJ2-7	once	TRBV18	TGTGCCAGCTCACCCCCCCTAGCGGGGTTCTCCTACGAGCAGTACTTC	CASSPPLAGFSYEQYF
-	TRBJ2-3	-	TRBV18	TGTGCCAGCTCACCAGAGAGGGGGAGCACAGATACGCAGTATTTT	CASSPERGSTDTQYF
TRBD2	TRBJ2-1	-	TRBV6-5	TGTGCCAGCAGTTATGGGGGGGGAGGTCACAATGAGCAGTTCTTC	CASSYGGGGHNEQFF
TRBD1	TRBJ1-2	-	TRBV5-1	TGCGCCAGCAAGTACGGGACAGGGGGCGACTATGGCTACACCTTC	CASKYGTGGDYGYTF
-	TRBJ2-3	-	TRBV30	TGTGCCTGTGACACCTCTAGCACAGATACGCAGTATTTT	CACDTSSTDTQYF
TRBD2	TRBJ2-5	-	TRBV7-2	TGTGCCAGCAGCTTGGGACTAGCGGGAGTAGTCGAGACCCAGTACTTC	CASSLGLAGVVETQYF
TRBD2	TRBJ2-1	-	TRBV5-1	TGCGCCAGCAGCTTCGGACTAGCGGGTTCTCTAAATGAGCAGTTCTTC	CASSFGLAGSLNEQFF
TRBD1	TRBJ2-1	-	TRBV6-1	TGTGCCAGCAAATCGACAGGGGCCTACAATGAGCAGTTCTTC	CASKSTGAYNEQFF
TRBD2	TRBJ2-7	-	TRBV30	TGTGCCTGGAGTTCGGGACTAGGATCAGGCGAGCAGTACTTC	CAWSSGLGSGEQYF
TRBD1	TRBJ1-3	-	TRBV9	TGTGCCAGCAGCCTCCGGACAGGGGGCGAATACTCTGGAAACACCATATATTTT	CASSLRTGGEYSGNTIYF
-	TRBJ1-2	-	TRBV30	TGTGCCTGGAGTGCTGACTATGGCTACACCTTC	CAWSADYGYTF
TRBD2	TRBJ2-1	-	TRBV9	TGTGCCAGCAGCGTAGATACTAGCGTAAACAATGAGCAGTTCTTC	CASSVDTSVNNEQFF
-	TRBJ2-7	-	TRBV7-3	TGTGCCAGCAGCGCGCCCGGGATGGAGCAGTACTTC	CASSAPGMEQYF
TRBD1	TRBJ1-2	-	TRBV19	TGTGCCAGTATGGACAGGGACTTCAACTATGGCTACACCTTC	CASMDRDFNYGYTF
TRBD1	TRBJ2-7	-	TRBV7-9	TGTGCCAGCAGCCCCGGACAGGTCTACGAGCAGTACTTC	CASSPGQVYEQYF
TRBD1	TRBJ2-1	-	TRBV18	TGTGCCAGCTCACCAGCACAGGGGGCCCTGTACAATGAGCAGTTCTTC	CASSPAQGALYNEQFF
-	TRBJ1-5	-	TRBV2	TGTGCCAGCAGTGGGGCCCCGGAGGGGCCCAATCAGCCCCAGCATTTT	CASSGAPEGPNQPQHF
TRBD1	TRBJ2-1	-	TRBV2	TGTGCCAGCAGTGAAATAAGGGGACAGGGGAATGAGCAGTTCTTC	CASSEIRGQGNEQFF
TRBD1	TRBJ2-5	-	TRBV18	TGTGCCAGCTCACCCAATACAGACAGGGGTGAGACCCAGTACTTC	CASSPNTDRGETQYF
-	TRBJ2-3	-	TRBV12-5	TGTGCTAGTGGTTTGGTACTGGAAGCGAACACAGATACGCAGTATTTT	CASGLVLEANTDTQYF
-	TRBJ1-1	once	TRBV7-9	TGTGCCAGCAGCTTAGATGAAGCCACTGAAGCTTTCTTT	CASSLDEATEAFF
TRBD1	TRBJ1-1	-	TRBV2	TGTGCCAGCATCTTGACAGGGAGCACTAAAGCTTTCTTT	CASILTGSTKAFF
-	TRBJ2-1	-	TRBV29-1	TGCAGCGTTGTTGTCTATGAGCAGTTCTTC	CSVVVYEQFF
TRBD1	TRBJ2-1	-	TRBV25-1	TGTGCCAGCAGTGAATATTACGGGACAGGGGAGGTGAGGCAGTTCTTC	CASSEYYGTGEVRQFF
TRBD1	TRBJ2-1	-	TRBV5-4	TGTGCCAGCAGCTTGCTACAGGGGGCATCCTACAATGAGCAGTTCTTC	CASSLLQGASYNEQFF
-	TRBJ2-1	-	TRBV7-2	TGTGCCAGCAGCCGTGACAATGAGCAGTTCTTC	CASSRDNEQFF
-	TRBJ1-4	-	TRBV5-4	TGTGCCAGCAGCGCCCAGGGGTCGGGGACTGAAAAACTGTTTTTT	CASSAQGSGTEKLFF
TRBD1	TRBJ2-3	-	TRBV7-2	TGTGCCAGCAGTTCCAACAGGGGTGGAGATACGCAGTATTTT	CASSSNRGGDTQYF
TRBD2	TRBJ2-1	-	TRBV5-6	TGTGCCAGCAGCTTGGGTCCGGGAGGCGGGAATGAGCAGTTCTTC	CASSLGPGGGNEQFF
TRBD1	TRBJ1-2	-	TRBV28	TGTGCCAGCAGCCAGACAGGGTACTATGGCTACACCTTC	CASSQTGYYGYTF
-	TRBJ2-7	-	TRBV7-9	TGTGCCAGCAGCTCGGACAGGGAGGGCTACGAGCAGTACTTC	CASSSDREGYEQYF
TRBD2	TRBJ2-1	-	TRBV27	TGTGCCAGCAGTTTGGGACAGAATTTAGCGGGAGGGCCCTACAATGAGCAGTTCTTC	CASSLGQNLAGGPYNEQFF
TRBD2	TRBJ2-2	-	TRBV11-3	TGTGCCAGCACCCAAGGGGAGGGAAACACCGGGGAGCTGTTTTTT	CASTQGEGNTGELFF
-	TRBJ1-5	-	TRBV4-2	TGTGCCAGCAGCCCGTTATCCGGGGGTCAGCCCCAGCATTTT	CASSPLSGGQPQHF
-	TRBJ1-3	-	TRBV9	TGTGCCAGCAGCGTTACCGGGACACCCTCTGGAAACACCATATATTTT	CASSVTGTPSGNTIYF
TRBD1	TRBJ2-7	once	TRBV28	TGTGCCAGCAAGGGACCGGGACAGGGGTACGAGCAGTACTTC	CASKGPGQGYEQYF
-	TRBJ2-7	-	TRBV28	TGTGCCACAGAGGCCCTAGGCGGGTCCTACGAGCAGTACTTC	CATEALGGSYEQYF
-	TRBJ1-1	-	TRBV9	TGTGCCAGCAGCGTAGCTTTGGACATGGCCACTGAAGCTTTCTTT	CASSVALDMATEAFF
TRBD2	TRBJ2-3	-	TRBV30	TGTGCCTGGGGACTAGCGGGAGGGCAAGATACGCAGTATTTT	CAWGLAGGQDTQYF
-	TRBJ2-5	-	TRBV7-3	TGTGCCAGCAGCTTGGGGGGGCAGGAGACCCAGTACTTC	CASSLGGQETQYF
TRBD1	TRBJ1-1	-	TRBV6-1	TGTGCCAGCAGGGAGGACAGGGTCGGTGAAGCTTTCTTT	CASREDRVGEAFF